In its sample, the clone carrying this T cell receptor (beta chain) was seen once. Its target is unknown. The study drew the donors from its approximately 120-subject validation cohort, separate from the roughly 710-subject first cohort. The germline gives CDR1 SGHAT, CDR2 FQNNGV. The CDR3 totals 15 residues. Between the trimmed V and J ends, which lost 3 bases and 1 base, there was a span of 12 bases. Sequencing was performed with immunoSEQ multiplex PCR; in TCRdb, only in-frame clones are kept and a portion is missing. The sample yields roughly 56,000 clones, 85% to 95% seen once. The data stem from a study of cytomegalovirus exposure and HLA in healthy donors. At the level of the study: The 120 or so validation repertoires used the same platform as the 550 to 850 first-cohort repertoires (as reported by a later analysis). Findings and caveats of the study: According to a later analysis, TCR clusters from the first cohort tended to co-occur in the roughly 110 validation repertoires. Under in vitro conditions, a few CMV-associated chains were confirmed as specific for CMV antigens.

This chain links TRBV11-2 with TRBJ1-1; D may be TRBD1 (6 bases). Sequencing was performed on PBMCs. The receptor was isolated from a man younger than 35 in good health and CMV-seronegative. The CDR3 reads CASSFAGTPNTEAFF. CDR3 sequence (DNA): TGTGCCAGCAGCTTCGCCGGGACACCGAACACTGAAGCTTTCTTT.